The 5 T cell receptor beta chains below were found in one sample sequenced in a study of CD8+CD57+ T cells in acquired aplastic anemia. Using genomic DNA as the template, TCR beta VDJ and CDR3 profiling was carried out. TCRdb recomputed calls from the reads with MiXCR, one row per CDR3 protein. The table has around 430,000 distinct CDR3 sequences, about a third seen once; the top ten hold less than 1%. In patients chosen for sequencing, flow cytometry had shown CD8+CD57+ cell expansion. Specimen: sorted CD4+, CD8+, or CD8+CD57+ T cells (not recorded which) from PBMCs. These receptors came from a human donor with aplastic anemia.

The chain joins TRBV2 to TRBJ2-7; D remains unclear. Trimming left V 7 bases short and J 8 bases short, with 9 bases between. The CDR3 extends over 10 amino acids. Germline assignment: CDR1 SNHLY and CDR2 FYNNEI. In DNA form, the CDR3 reads TGTGCCAGCAAAGGGCTACAGCAGTACTTC. Its translation is CASKGLQQYF.

To note about this clonotype: A much larger clonotype is one base distant, so this may be a read error. CDR3 in amino acids: CSVTSRAWALF. The CDR3 DNA reads as TGCAGCGTTACTAGCAGGGCCTGGGCTCTCTTT. The V gene is TRBV29-1, the J gene TRBJ1-1; possibly TRBD1 for D (5 bases). The CDR3 extends over 11 amino acids. Germline V gives CDR1 SQVTM, CDR2 ANQGSEA.

Points on this clonotype: The germline gene is not matched at one end of the junction; a read error may be the cause. The chain is built from TRBV10-1 and TRBJ2-7, with 7 bases identical to TRBD1. The CDR3 is made up of 15 amino acids. The germline CDR1 and CDR2 sequences are WNHNN and SYGVQD (reference sequence). CDR3 protein: CASSQRTGDYNEQYF. The CDR3 nucleotides read TGTGCCAGCAGCCAAAGGACAGGTGACTACAATGAGCAGTACTTC.

Comment on this clonotype: One base away lies a much larger clone, so this may be a sequencing read error. The chain carries TRBV2 and TRBJ1-5; tentative D call: TRBD1 (5 bases). Per germline, CDR1 SNHLY and CDR2 FYNNEI. The CDR3 is made up of 13 amino acids. V was trimmed by 5 bases and J by 11 bases, leaving 16 bases between them. The CDR3 DNA sequence: TGTGCCAGCAGTAGCAGGTGGGGGGGAGCCCAGCATTTT. Its protein is CASSSRWGGAQHF.

Only a few counts were recorded for this clonotype. Given a much more abundant clone one base away, this may be a read error. The chain recombines TRBV11-2 with TRBJ2-7; D remains unclear. CDR1 and CDR2 from the germline V gene are SGHAT and FQNNGV. This CDR3 is 14 amino acids long. In nucleotides, the CDR3 is TGTGCCAGCAGCCGAGGAGCAAGCTCCTACGAGCAGCACTTC. It codes for CASSRGASSYEQHF.